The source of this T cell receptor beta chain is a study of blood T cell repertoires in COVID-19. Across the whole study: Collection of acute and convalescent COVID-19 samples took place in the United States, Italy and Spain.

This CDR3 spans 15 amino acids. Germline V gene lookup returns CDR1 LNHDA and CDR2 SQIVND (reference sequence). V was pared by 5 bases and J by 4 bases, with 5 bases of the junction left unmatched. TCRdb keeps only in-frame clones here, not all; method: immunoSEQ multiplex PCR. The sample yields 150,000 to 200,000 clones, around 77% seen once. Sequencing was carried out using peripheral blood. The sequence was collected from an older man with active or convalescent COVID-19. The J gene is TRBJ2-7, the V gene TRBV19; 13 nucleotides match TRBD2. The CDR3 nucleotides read TGTGCCAGTAGTCCCCGGACTAGCGGGGGATACGAGCAGTACTTC. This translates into CASSPRTSGGYEQYF.